Sequencing of this T cell receptor beta chain was carried out in a study of T cell repertoires in cytomegalovirus infection. Study as a whole: The authors used CMV epitopes that were HLA-C-restricted (recently identified) and HLA-B-restricted (well studied).

Study observations and caveats: HLA-C-restricted CMV clonotypes gave the most frequent clonotype in two of eight donors.

As for this clonotype: The antigen remains unidentified.

One entry per CDR3 protein results from TCRdb running MiXCR on the reads. The data contain tens of thousands of distinct CDR3 sequences, 45% to 55% of them singletons. Germline loops: CDR1 SGHVS, CDR2 FQNEAQ. The CDR3 is made up of 16 amino acids. V shed 0 bases, J shed 4 bases, and the junction held 2 bases outside the gene matches. The chain uses TRBV7-8 and TRBJ2-2; 10 bases align to TRBD2. The TCR originated in a human donor in good health (CMV status not recorded). Some clones in this sample may be carry-over from other donors' samples. This specimen consisted of CD8+ T cells from cultured PBMCs, obtained from culture after CMV antigen stimulation. In nucleotides, the CDR3 is TGTGCCAGCAGCTTAGCGCGACTAGCGGGCACCGGGGAGCTGTTTTTT. This sequence encodes CASSLARLAGTGELFF.